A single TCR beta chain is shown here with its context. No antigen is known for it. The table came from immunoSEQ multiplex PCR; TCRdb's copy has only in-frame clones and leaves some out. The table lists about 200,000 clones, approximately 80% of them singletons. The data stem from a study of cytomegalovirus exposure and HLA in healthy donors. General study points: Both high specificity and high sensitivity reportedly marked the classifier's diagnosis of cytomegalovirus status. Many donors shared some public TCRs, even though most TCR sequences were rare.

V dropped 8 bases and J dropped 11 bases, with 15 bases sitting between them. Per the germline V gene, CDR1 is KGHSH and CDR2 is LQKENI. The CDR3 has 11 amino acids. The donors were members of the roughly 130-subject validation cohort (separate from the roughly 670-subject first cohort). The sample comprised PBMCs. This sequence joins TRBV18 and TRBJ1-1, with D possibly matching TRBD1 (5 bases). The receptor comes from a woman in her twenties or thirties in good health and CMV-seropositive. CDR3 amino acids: CASAQRGSAFF. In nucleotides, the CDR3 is TGTGCCAGCGCCCAAAGGGGTTCGGCTTTCTTT.